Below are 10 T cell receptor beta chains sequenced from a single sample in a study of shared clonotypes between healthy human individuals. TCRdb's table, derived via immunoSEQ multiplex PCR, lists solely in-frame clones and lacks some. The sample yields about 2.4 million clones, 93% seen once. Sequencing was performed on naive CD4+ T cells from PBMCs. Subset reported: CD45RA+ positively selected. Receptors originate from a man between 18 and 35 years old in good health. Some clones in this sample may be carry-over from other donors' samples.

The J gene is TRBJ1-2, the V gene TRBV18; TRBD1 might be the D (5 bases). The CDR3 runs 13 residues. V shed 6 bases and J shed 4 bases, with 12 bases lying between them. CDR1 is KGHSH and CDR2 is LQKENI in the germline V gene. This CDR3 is CASSLTRVYGYTF. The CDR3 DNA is TGTGCCAGCTCGCTTACCAGGGTCTATGGCTACACCTTC. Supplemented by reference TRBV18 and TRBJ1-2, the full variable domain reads NAGVMQNPRHLVRRRGQEARLRCSPMKGHSHVYWYRQLPEEGLKFMVYLQKENIIDESGMPKERFSAEFPKEGPSILRIQQVVRGDSAAYFCASSLTRVYGYTFGSGTRLTVV.

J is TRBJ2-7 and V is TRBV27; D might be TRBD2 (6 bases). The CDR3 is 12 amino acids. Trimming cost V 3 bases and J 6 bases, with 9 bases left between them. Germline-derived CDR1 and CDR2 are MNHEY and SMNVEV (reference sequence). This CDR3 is CASSFGGPEQYF. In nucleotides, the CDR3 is TGTGCCAGCAGTTTTGGAGGGCCCGAGCAGTACTTC.

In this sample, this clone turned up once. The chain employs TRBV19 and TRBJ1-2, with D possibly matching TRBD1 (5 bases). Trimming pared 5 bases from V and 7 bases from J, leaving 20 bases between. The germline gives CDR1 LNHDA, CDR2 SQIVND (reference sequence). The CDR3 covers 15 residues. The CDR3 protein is CASSEGPRGFSGYTF. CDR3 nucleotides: TGTGCCAGTAGTGAGGGACCGCGAGGCTTCTCTGGCTACACCTTC.

The CDR3: CASSSGQGAQPQHF. The CDR3 coding sequence is TGTGCCAGCAGCTCGGGACAGGGGGCACAGCCCCAGCATTTT. V and J are TRBV7-9 and TRBJ1-5, with 12 positions matching TRBD1. After removal of 4 bases from V and 7 bases from J, the junction contained 2 bases not matched to a gene. Germline V gene data show CDR1 as SEHNR and CDR2 as FQNEAQ (reference sequence). The CDR3 totals 14 residues.

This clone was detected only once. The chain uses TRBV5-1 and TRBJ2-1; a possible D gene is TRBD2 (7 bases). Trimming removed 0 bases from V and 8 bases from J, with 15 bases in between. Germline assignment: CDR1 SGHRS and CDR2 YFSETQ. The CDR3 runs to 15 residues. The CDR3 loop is CASSLDGPGGDEQFF. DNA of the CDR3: TGCGCCAGCAGCTTGGACGGGCCGGGGGGCGATGAGCAGTTCTTC.

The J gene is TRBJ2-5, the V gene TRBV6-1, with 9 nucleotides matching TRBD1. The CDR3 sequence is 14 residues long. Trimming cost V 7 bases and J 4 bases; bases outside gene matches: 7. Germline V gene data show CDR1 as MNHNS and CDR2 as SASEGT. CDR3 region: CASTTGGLGETQYF. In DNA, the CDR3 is TGTGCCAGCACCACAGGGGGCTTGGGAGAGACCCAGTACTTC.

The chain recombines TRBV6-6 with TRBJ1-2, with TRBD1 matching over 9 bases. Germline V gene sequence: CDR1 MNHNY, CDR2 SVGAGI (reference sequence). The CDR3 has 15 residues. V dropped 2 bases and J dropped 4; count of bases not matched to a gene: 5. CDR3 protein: CASSYAGQGTYGYTF. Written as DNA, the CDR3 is TGTGCCAGCAGTTACGCAGGACAGGGGACCTATGGCTACACCTTC.

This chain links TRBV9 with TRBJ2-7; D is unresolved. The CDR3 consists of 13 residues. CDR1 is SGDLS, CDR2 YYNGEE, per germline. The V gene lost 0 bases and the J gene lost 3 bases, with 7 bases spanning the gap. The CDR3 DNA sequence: TGTGCCAGCAGCGTAGGTTTACGCTACGAGCAGTACTTC. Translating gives CASSVGLRYEQYF.

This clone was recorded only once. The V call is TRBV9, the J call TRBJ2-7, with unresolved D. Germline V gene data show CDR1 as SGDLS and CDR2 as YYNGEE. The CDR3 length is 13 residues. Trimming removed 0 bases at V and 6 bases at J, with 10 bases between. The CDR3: CASSVVGQGEQYF. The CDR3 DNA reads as TGTGCCAGCAGCGTAGTTGGGCAAGGCGAGCAGTACTTC.

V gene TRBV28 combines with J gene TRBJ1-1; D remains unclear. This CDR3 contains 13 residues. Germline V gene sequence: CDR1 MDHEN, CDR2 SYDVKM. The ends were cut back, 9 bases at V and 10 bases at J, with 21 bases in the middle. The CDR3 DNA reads TGTGCCAGTACAGAGCCCTCTACGTTGGCAGCTTTCTTT. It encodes CASTEPSTLAAFF.